The table lists the clone carrying this T cell receptor (beta chain) with a count of one. Its antigen is not known. The time point here: cycle 4 day 1 (C4D1), after about 6 weeks of nivolumab. Every patient had relapsed following autologous stem cell transplantation, and cohorts differed in brentuximab vedotin exposure. These data belong to a study of PD-1 blockade in classical Hodgkin lymphoma. Whole-study results and caveats: Repertoire differences lack defined causes, possibly disease activity or prior therapy.

The CDR3 totals 14 residues. Germline V gene lookup returns CDR1 LGHNA and CDR2 YNFKEQ. V dropped 1 base and J dropped 4 bases, with 9 bases sitting between them. Libraries were prepared by immunoSEQ multiplex PCR; TCRdb keeps only in-frame clonotypes and omits some of them. The sample has about 90,000 clones, approximately 90% seen once; the top ten hold approximately 2.9%. The sequence derives from a human donor with classical Hodgkin lymphoma. The rearrangement uses TRBV4-2 and TRBJ2-3, with D perhaps TRBD2 (5 bases). The input for sequencing was peripheral blood mononuclear cells (PBMCs), taken before the fourth cycle of nivolumab. The CDR3 DNA follows: TGTGCCAGCAGCCAAGGAGCGGCAGCAGATACGCAGTATTTT. This sequence encodes CASSQGAAADTQYF.